Each of the 21 T cell receptor beta chains below was sequenced from the same sample in a study of neurological immune-mediated disorders. TCRdb recomputed calls from the 5' RACE reads with MiXCR, one row per CDR3 protein. The data hold more than 55,000 distinct CDR3 sequences, with roughly 10% observed a single time. Time point defined: longitudinal time-point 2. Specimen: PBMCs. All receptors derive from a man aged 25-40 years in good health.

This clonotype was counted many times. The chain recombines TRBV5-5 with TRBJ2-1; unclear D gene. Germline values: CDR1 SGHKS, CDR2 YYEKEE (reference sequence). V gave up 1 base and J gave up 0 bases, with 14 bases separating them. The CDR3 runs to 17 residues. CDR3 nucleotide sequence: TGTGCCAGCAGCTTGACCCCGACTCCGCCCTCCTACAATGAGCAGTTCTTC. It is translated as CASSLTPTPPSYNEQFF.

About this clonotype: A read error may explain this, as a much larger clone is one base away. Since no conserved phenylalanine or tryptophan closes the CDR3, a read error is the likely cause. The CDR3 protein is CASSWGADDYEQYS. In DNA, the CDR3 is TGTGCCAGCAGCTGGGGAGCGGATGACTACGAGCAGTACTCC. The chain combines TRBV7-9 with TRBJ2-7, with D perhaps TRBD2 (5 bases). This CDR3 spans 14 amino acids. V was clipped by 4 bases and J by 3 bases, with 13 bases between them. Germline V gene sequence: CDR1 SEHNR, CDR2 FQNEAQ (reference sequence).

The chain joins TRBV7-3 to TRBJ1-2; no firm D call. Trimming removed 4 bases at V and 2 bases at J, with 8 bases between. This CDR3 has 13 amino acids. Germline V gene lookup returns CDR1 SGHTA and CDR2 FQGTGA. CDR3 coding DNA: TGTGCCAGCAGCTCCCCGGGGAACTATGGCTACACCTTC. Residues: CASSSPGNYGYTF.

This clonotype has ten or more counts. This chain joins TRBV12-3 or TRBV12-4 and TRBJ2-1; unclear D gene. V lost 5 bases, J lost 5 bases, and 13 bases lay in between. There are 14 residues in the CDR3. The CDR3 DNA reads TGTGCCAGCAGTGCCCTAGTTTACGACAATGAGCAGTTCTTC. This gives the protein CASSALVYDNEQFF.

In this sample, this clonotype turned up many times. The V gene is TRBV7-8, the J gene TRBJ2-7; D gene ambiguous. The CDR3 loop spans 11 amino acids. V lost 5 bases and J 3 bases, leaving 5 bases between the germline ends. Germline loops: CDR1 SGHVS, CDR2 FQNEAQ. The CDR3 here is CASSVNYEQYF. CDR3 sequence (DNA): TGTGCCAGCAGCGTCAACTACGAGCAGTACTTC. Full variable domain (rest looked up from reference TRBV7-8 and TRBJ2-7): GAGVSQSPRYKVAKRGQDVALRCDPISGHVSLFWYQQALGQGPEFLTYFQNEAQLDKSGLPSDRFFAERPEGSVSTLKIQRTQQEDSAVYLCASSVNYEQYFGPGTRLTVT.

This clonotype was seen many times. Here the CDR3 DNA reads TGTGCCAGCAGGGGACAGTCCGGGCCCCTCAGGAACAATGAGCAGTTCTTC. Translating it yields CASRGQSGPLRNNEQFF. V gene TRBV27 combines with J gene TRBJ2-1; 7 bases fit TRBD1. This CDR3 comprises 17 residues. CDR1 and CDR2 from the germline V gene are MNHEY and SMNVEV (reference sequence). J was trimmed by 5 bases and V by 6 bases; bases with no gene match: 16.

This clonotype was observed a handful of times. The chain joins TRBV3-1 to TRBJ2-1, with 8 bases matching TRBD1. Germline CDR1 is LGHDT and CDR2 is YNNKEL (reference sequence). The trim removed 3 bases at V and 6 bases at J, leaving 10 bases unmatched. This CDR3 comprises 16 residues. CDR3 DNA sequence: TGTGCCAGCAGCCACCTGGACAGGGTCGGGGGCAATGAGCAGTTCTTC. It yields the protein CASSHLDRVGGNEQFF.

A note on this clonotype: This may come from a read error, since a much larger clone is one base off. The chain employs TRBV9 and TRBJ2-7; the D is unclear. The CDR3 has 14 residues. From germline, CDR1 is SGDLS and CDR2 YYNGEE. V shed 0 bases and J shed 3 bases, with 10 bases lying between them. The CDR3 DNA reads TGTGCCAGCAGCGTAGGTGAGAGAGTCTACGAGCAGTACTTC. It specifies CASSVGERVYEQYF.

This clonotype was counted ten times or more. The V gene is TRBV27, the J gene TRBJ1-3, with 7 bases lining up with TRBD1. Germline CDR1 and CDR2: MNHEY and SMNVEV (reference sequence). The CDR3 consists of 15 residues. The junction had 6 bases not matched to a gene; V was cut back by 6 bases and J by 1 base. This chain's CDR3 is CASSRATGSGNTIYF. CDR3 bases: TGTGCCAGCAGCCGAGCGACAGGGTCTGGAAACACCATATATTTT.

About this clonotype itself: The junction does not match germline at one end; this may be a read error. The chain employs TRBV12-3 or TRBV12-4 and TRBJ2-6; D is possibly TRBD1 (6 bases). CDR3 length: 15 residues. CDR3 nucleotide sequence: TGTGCCGGCAGATTACAGGGACCCGGGGCCAACGTCCTGACTTTT. It specifies CAGRLQGPGANVLTF.

This clonotype came up many times. The gene calls are TRBV5-1 and TRBJ2-1, with TRBD2 matching over 14 bases. The CDR3 spans 18 residues. Trimming took 3 bases from V and 12 from J; bases not matched to a gene: 17. From germline, CDR1 is SGHRS and CDR2 YFSETQ. The CDR3 DNA reads TGCGCCAGCAGCTCCCTCGCTACGACTAGCGGGAGGGCCAACGGGCAGTTCTTC. This translates into CASSSLATTSGRANGQFF.

This clonotype was counted at least ten times. This chain links TRBV12-3 or TRBV12-4 with TRBJ1-6; a weak D match, TRBD1 (5 bases). This CDR3 spans 14 amino acids. V was shortened by 7 bases and J by 6 bases, with 13 bases between the two germline ends. CDR3 nucleotide sequence: TGTGCCAGCACCTCGGGAGGGACTAATTCACCCCTCCACTTT. Encoded protein: CASTSGGTNSPLHF.

This clonotype was recorded many times. V and J are TRBV28 and TRBJ2-7; TRBD1 aligns across 9 bases. V lost 5 bases and J lost 6; bases outside the gene matches: 11. The germline V gene has CDR1 MDHEN and CDR2 SYDVKM. The CDR3 extends over 15 amino acids. The CDR3 protein is CASSTPGQGVGEQYF. The CDR3 nucleotides read TGTGCCAGCAGTACCCCGGGACAGGGAGTTGGCGAGCAGTACTTC.

This clonotype was counted many times. The chain combines TRBV20-1 with TRBJ1-2; D unresolved. Trimming removed 0 bases at V and 4 bases at J, with 9 bases between. This CDR3 contains 13 residues. From germline, CDR1 is DFQATT and CDR2 SNEGSKA (reference sequence). The CDR3 DNA reads TGCAGTGCTAGAGATCGAACGCGCTATGGCTACACCTTC. Its translation is CSARDRTRYGYTF.

The chain has TRBV30 and TRBJ2-1, with TRBD1 matching 10 bases. Germline-derived CDR1 and CDR2 are GTSNPN and SVGIG (reference sequence). V trimming: 2 bases; J trimming: 4 bases; junction bases outside the gene matches: 2. The CDR3 runs to 14 residues. CDR3 coding DNA: TGTGCCTGGAGTCCGGGACAGGGGTACAATGAGCAGTTCTTC. Translated, it gives CAWSPGQGYNEQFF.

In its sample, this clonotype was seen many times. V and J are TRBV27 and TRBJ2-2, with D unclear. Germline V gives CDR1 MNHEY, CDR2 SMNVEV (reference sequence). Trimming removed 8 bases from V and 5 bases from J, with 12 bases in between. The CDR3 contains 13 residues. CDR3 sequence (DNA): TGTGCCAGCCGCCCGGACCATACCGGGGAGCTGTTTTTT. This encodes CASRPDHTGELFF.

To note about this clonotype: A much larger clone lies a single base off, so this may be a read error. The J gene is TRBJ2-1, the V gene TRBV7-2, with 9 bases lining up with TRBD2. V lost 9 bases, J lost 3 bases, and 9 bases stayed unmatched. This CDR3 is built from 15 residues. Germline CDR1 reads SGHTA; CDR2 reads FQGNSA. The CDR3 region has the DNA TGTGCCAGAACCTTACTAGCGGGTGTCTACAATGAGCAGTTCTTC. Translation gives CARTLLAGVYNEQFF.

The chain recombines TRBV2 with TRBJ2-7; 8 bases match TRBD2. V dropped 7 bases and J dropped 2; count of bases not matched to a gene: 4. The CDR3 runs to 13 residues. Germline CDR1 is SNHLY and CDR2 is FYNNEI. As DNA, the CDR3 is TGTGCCAGCAAACTAGCGGATACCTACGAGCAGTACTTC. It encodes CASKLADTYEQYF.

This clonotype was counted ten times or more. As DNA, the CDR3 is TGTGCCAGCAGCTTGATAGGGGGGGAGTCCTACGAGCAGTACTTC. Protein product: CASSLIGGESYEQYF. V usage is TRBV7-2 and J usage is TRBJ2-7; the D gene is possibly TRBD2 (7 bases). This CDR3 spans 15 amino acids. Germline V CDR1 and CDR2: SGHTA, FQGNSA. V was clipped by 3 bases and J by 1 base, with 13 bases between them.

This clonotype was counted ten times or more. The chain employs TRBV24-1 and TRBJ1-2; D unresolved. This CDR3 has 13 residues. V lost 6 bases to trimming and J lost 7 bases, with 14 bases between them. Germline CDR1 and CDR2: KGHDR and SFDVKD. The CDR3 reads CATSLSGHGGYTF. Here the CDR3 DNA reads TGTGCCACCAGTTTATCCGGGCACGGTGGCTACACCTTC.

This clonotype was picked up many times. The rearrangement joins TRBV28 to TRBJ2-2; 9 bases map to TRBD1. Germline assignment: CDR1 MDHEN and CDR2 SYDVKM. Trimming at V came to 5 bases and at J to 0 bases, leaving 4 bases not matched to a gene. The CDR3 runs 16 residues. In DNA form, the CDR3 reads TGTGCCAGCAGTCCAACAGGGGGCGCGAACACCGGGGAGCTGTTTTTT. Translating it yields CASSPTGGANTGELFF.